This record looks at one T cell receptor beta chain sequence and its context. No antigen is known for it. The germline V and J ends were trimmed by 3 bases and 3 bases, with 14 bases remaining between them. CDR1 is WSHSY and CDR2 is SAAADI in the germline V gene. This CDR3 contains 15 residues. The sample belongs to a study of cytomegalovirus exposure and HLA in healthy donors. Study results and caveats: In a later analysis, productive TCRs from donors in an Asian-associated ancestry cluster reportedly carried fewer N-insertions than the cohort mean.

The PCR used 60 Vbeta and 13 Jbeta primers. Data came from immunoSEQ multiplex PCR; TCRdb stores just in-frame clones and leaves some out. The table includes some 190,000 clones, roughly 78% detected once. Input material: PBMCs. V is TRBV10-2 and J is TRBJ2-5; D is possibly TRBD2 (7 bases). The receptor was derived from a woman aged 25-40 years in good health and CMV-seronegative. CDR3 amino acids: CASSDGGGRKETQYF. Here the CDR3 DNA reads TGCGCCAGCAGTGATGGGGGGGGGCGGAAAGAGACCCAGTACTTC.